The T cell receptor (beta chain) under discussion was sequenced for a study of tumor and adjacent non-tumor tissue in lung cancer. Study background: On average, productive TCRbeta reads reached roughly 3.9 million per sample. Study conclusions and caveats: Top 100 clones took a larger repertoire share in normal lung. Higher tumor TCR diversity was associated with shorter survival.

TCRbeta libraries were built with three rounds of nested PCR, modified from ARM-PCR. TCRdb called the multiplex PCR reads again in MiXCR, with one record for every CDR3 protein. The sample carries around 80,000 distinct CDR3 sequences, 80% to 90% recorded once. V was pared by 7 bases and J by 3 bases, with 18 bases between. Per the germline V gene, CDR1 is MNHEY and CDR2 is SVGEGT. The CDR3 is 15 amino acids. No cell sorting was done before RNA was extracted from the tissue. Distant lung tissue was collected more than 3 cm away from the tumor edge. Chemotherapy-naive patients with new lung cancer underwent thoracic surgery in China, August–late 2014. Regarding this clonotype: Its antigen remains unidentified.

Sequencing input: distant non-tumor lung tissue. This receptor was identified in a man in his 60s with non-small cell lung cancer. V and J are TRBV6-2 or TRBV6-3 and TRBJ2-5; possibly TRBD1 for D (5 bases). CDR3 in amino acids: CASNSVQGIKETQYF. The CDR3 DNA is TGTGCCAGCAATTCCGTTCAGGGAATCAAAGAGACCCAGTACTTC.